What follows is one TCR beta chain and its context. The antigen is unknown. These data belong to a study of T cell responses to AZD1222 COVID-19 vaccine. Regarding the study as a whole: A reported finding is that nearly half of spike-specific TCRs target unmutated variant regions. Increases in Spike-specific TCR breadth and depth were seen after two AZD1222 doses.

The J segment lost 8 bases and the V segment lost 4 bases, leaving 10 bases of the junction unmatched. Germline lookup yields CDR1 SGHKS and CDR2 YYEKEE (reference sequence). The CDR3 is 15 residues long. Profiled with immunoSEQ multiplex PCR; TCRdb holds only in-frame clones, not every one. The sample contains 100,000 to 150,000 clones, about nine tenths of which appear only once. Here the sequenced sample was peripheral blood, taken on day 0 of AZD1222 vaccination. The TCR was taken from an adult in good health. J is TRBJ1-2 and V is TRBV5-5; 11 positions match TRBD1. The CDR3 is CASSPSDRGLRGYTF. The DNA of the CDR3 is TGTGCCAGCAGCCCGTCGGACAGGGGGCTTCGAGGCTACACCTTC.